This T cell receptor (beta chain) was sequenced for a study of shared clonotypes between healthy human individuals. Findings and limits, study-wide: Researchers sampled only blood; tissue repertoires likely differ.

CD8 cells regarded as naive lacked CD45RO, were positively chosen for CCR7, and omitted terminally differentiated effector memory CD45RA+ cells. Adult Caucasians living in Nashville, Tennessee made up all of the donors. Sequencing was performed with immunoSEQ multiplex PCR; in TCRdb, only in-frame clones are kept and a portion is missing. This table holds nearly 2 million clones, about 95% found once. About this clone: Its antigen is not identified.

This TCR derives from a man aged 18 to 30 in good health. Source material: naive CD8+ T cells sorted from blood.

This CDR3 reads CSVDSGTSGYNEQFF. Here the CDR3 DNA reads TGCAGCGTTGATTCTGGGACTAGCGGCTACAATGAGCAGTTCTTC. The rearrangement joins TRBV29-1 to TRBJ2-1; 11 nucleotides align to TRBD2. Germline CDR1 reads SQVTM; CDR2 reads ANQGSEA. The CDR3 contains 15 residues. V dropped 3 bases and J dropped 3; count of bases not matched to a gene: 4.